This T cell receptor (beta chain) was obtained from a study of T cell responses to AZD1222 COVID-19 vaccine. The study, taken as a whole, reports: Just a handful of people given AZD1222 tested seropositive at baseline. Spike-specific TCR breadth and depth both grew after two AZD1222 doses. Nearly half of unique spike-specific TCRs reportedly avoided B.1.351 and B.1.1.7 mutated regions.

The count of this clone is one. No antigen is known for it. Germline CDR1 reads MNHEY; CDR2 reads SVGEGT. V lost 2 bases and J lost 5; bases outside the gene matches: 15. This CDR3 comprises 18 residues. Combined were second doses at about 4 or about 12 weeks. Produced via immunoSEQ multiplex PCR; TCRdb's table is partial and in-frame only. The top ten hold about 1% of the sample, which has 150,000 to 200,000 clones, over 85% seen once. The receptor was derived from an adult who received the AZD1222 COVID-19 vaccine. This specimen consisted of peripheral blood, obtained 28 days after the second AZD1222 dose. This chain joins TRBV6-2 or TRBV6-3 and TRBJ2-5, with 9 bases fitting TRBD2. Here the CDR3 reads CASSYDPPAGGLSETQYF. The CDR3 DNA sequence: TGTGCCAGCAGTTACGACCCTCCCGCGGGGGGGCTGTCGGAGACCCAGTACTTC.